This T cell receptor beta chain comes out of a study of cytotoxic CD8 clonotypes in ibrutinib-treated CLL. The CDR3 is 13 amino acids. V was shortened by 5 bases and J by 5 bases, with 9 bases between the two germline ends. Per the germline V gene, CDR1 is SGHVS and CDR2 is FQNEAQ. The table came from immunoSEQ multiplex PCR; TCRdb's copy has only in-frame clones and leaves some out. The repertoire holds about 130,000 clones, with less than 90% as singletons. This sequence originates from a human donor with chronic lymphocytic leukemia. The material was PBMCs, obtained after 24 months of ibrutinib treatment. The V and J genes are TRBV7-8 and TRBJ1-4; D remains unclear. CDR3 region: CASSRDNNEKLFF. The CDR3, as DNA: TGTGCCAGCAGCCGCGACAACAATGAAAAACTGTTTTTT.